These 11 T cell receptor beta chains came from one sample sequenced in a study of cytomegalovirus exposure and HLA in healthy donors. Libraries were prepared by immunoSEQ multiplex PCR; TCRdb keeps only in-frame clonotypes and omits some of them. The data show approximately 150,000 clones, roughly 87% seen once. The specimen sequenced was PBMCs. These receptors all stem from a man between 18 and 29 years old in good health and CMV-seropositive.

The V call is TRBV15, the J call TRBJ1-2; the D is unclear. Trimming removed 5 bases from V and 4 bases from J, with 11 bases in between. The CDR3 extends over 13 amino acids. The V gene's germline CDR1 is LNHNV and CDR2 YYDKDF (reference sequence). CDR3 in amino acids: CATSLDIGYGYTF. The CDR3 coding sequence is TGTGCCACCAGCCTTGACATTGGCTATGGCTACACCTTC.

V and J are TRBV4-1 and TRBJ2-7; 8 bases match TRBD1. The CDR3 is 14 residues long. The V gene's germline CDR1 is MGHRA and CDR2 YSYEKL. V gave up 3 bases and J gave up 7 bases; unmatched junction bases: 8. As DNA, the CDR3 is TGCGCCAGCAGCCAGACGGACAGGGCAGGTGAGCAGTACTTC. This gives the protein CASSQTDRAGEQYF.

This clone appeared a single time. Here the CDR3 reads CASSISVSSPLHF. The DNA for the CDR3 is TGTGCCAGTAGTATCAGTGTTAGCTCACCCCTCCACTTT. The V call is TRBV19, the J call TRBJ1-6, with no clear D. Trimming removed 3 bases from V and 10 bases from J, with 10 bases in between. This CDR3 region has 13 residues. CDR1 and CDR2 (germline): LNHDA, SQIVND (reference sequence).

This clone was observed a handful of times. The chain carries TRBV27 and TRBJ1-4; D is ambiguous. The CDR3 contains 13 residues. Germline V gene data show CDR1 as MNHEY and CDR2 as SMNVEV (reference sequence). Trimming removed 2 bases at V and 8 bases at J, with 9 bases between. CDR3 bases: TGTGCCAGCAGTTTAGGAGTATACGAAAAACTGTTTTTT. It codes for CASSLGVYEKLFF. The full variable domain, with the rest looked up from reference TRBV27 and TRBJ1-4, is EAQVTQNPRYLITVTGKKLTVTCSQNMNHEYMSWYRQDPGLGLRQIYYSMNVEVTDKGDVPEGYKVSRKEKRNFPLILESPSPNQTSLYFCASSLGVYEKLFFGSGTQLSVL.

This sequence joins TRBV19 and TRBJ2-3; TRBD2 might be the D (6 bases). In germline, CDR1 is LNHDA, CDR2 SQIVND (reference sequence). V lost 2 bases, J lost 0 bases, and 9 bases lay in between. The length of the CDR3 is 15 residues. The CDR3 DNA sequence: TGTGCCAGTAGTATACGGCTAGCGAGCACAGATACGCAGTATTTT. This codes for CASSIRLASTDTQYF.

The chain has TRBV9 and TRBJ2-1; TRBD2 might be the D (5 bases). Deletions cut 0 bases from V and 0 bases from J, with 7 bases between. This CDR3 comprises 15 residues. Germline assignment: CDR1 SGDLS and CDR2 YYNGEE. CDR3 sequence (DNA): TGTGCCAGCAGCGTAGTGGGGAGCTCCTACAATGAGCAGTTCTTC. Translating it yields CASSVVGSSYNEQFF.

The chain employs TRBV18 and TRBJ2-1; TRBD2 matches at 11 bases. V gave up 4 bases and J gave up 7 bases; unmatched junction bases: 6. The CDR3 is 15 residues long. The germline gives CDR1 KGHSH, CDR2 LQKENI. CDR3 bases: TGTGCCAGCTCACTAGCCGGGACTAGCGGTAATGAGCAGTTCTTC. Translated: CASSLAGTSGNEQFF.

The chain carries TRBV23-1 and TRBJ1-1; D unresolved. TRBV23-1 is an ORF; its function is uncertain. Trimming removed 3 bases from V and 0 bases from J, with 14 bases in between. The CDR3 has 16 residues. The CDR3 DNA is TGCGCCAGCAGTCAGGCCTGCGGGCCCATGAACACTGAAGCTTTCTTT. It specifies CASSQACGPMNTEAFF.

In DNA, the CDR3 is TGTGCCAGCAGCTTAGTAGGGGAGGCTGGGGCCAACGTCCTGACTTTC. It encodes CASSLVGEAGANVLTF. The J gene is TRBJ2-6, the V gene TRBV11-2, with D maybe TRBD2 (6 bases). From germline, CDR1 is SGHAT and CDR2 FQNNGV. CDR3 length: 16 amino acids. The V gene lost 1 base and the J gene lost 2 bases, with 9 bases spanning the gap.

The chain employs TRBV5-1 and TRBJ2-7; D unclear. Germline lookup yields CDR1 SGHRS and CDR2 YFSETQ. CDR3 length equals 11 residues. V lost 1 base and J lost 5, with 4 bases in between. CDR3 amino acids: CASSLIDEQYF. CDR3 DNA: TGCGCCAGCAGCTTGATCGACGAGCAGTACTTC.

The chain links TRBV27 to TRBJ1-1; D remains ambiguous. V lost 5 bases and J lost 4, with 23 bases in between. CDR3 length: 17 amino acids. The germline V gene has CDR1 MNHEY and CDR2 SMNVEV (reference sequence). CDR3 residues: CASSPLSFSPPSTEAFF. The CDR3 DNA sequence: TGTGCCAGCAGTCCTCTCAGTTTCTCCCCCCCCAGCACTGAAGCTTTCTTT.